This T cell receptor beta chain was captured in a study of identical twins. A single record per CDR3 protein comes from TCRdb applying MiXCR to the 5' RACE reads. The data contain 600,000 to 700,000 distinct CDR3 sequences, roughly 20% of them singletons. This clonotype appeared a few times. The antigen is not known. Findings and limits, study-wide: High-abundance cord blood beta clonotypes had fewer insertions; memory repertoires showed none.

Germline-derived CDR1 and CDR2 are LNHNV and YYDKDF (reference sequence). This CDR3 spans 16 amino acids. J gave up 2 bases and V 6 bases, and 12 bases lay outside the gene matches. These data were also filed under a second study, of T cells expressing NK-cell markers. Per that paper: Among the eight sequenced donors, seven tested HCMV-seropositive and one tested seronegative. Each of several donors carried dominant NKG2C+ clonotypes accounting for about 1.0-7.0% of CD8+ T cells.

This clonotype was sampled from a woman under 30 in good health. The sequencing sample was made of PBMCs. The chain joins TRBV15 to TRBJ2-7; 8 bases are a match to TRBD1. CDR3 coding DNA: TGTGCCACCAGACTAATCAGGGGGCTACAAACCTACGAGCAGTACTTC. Encoded protein: CATRLIRGLQTYEQYF.